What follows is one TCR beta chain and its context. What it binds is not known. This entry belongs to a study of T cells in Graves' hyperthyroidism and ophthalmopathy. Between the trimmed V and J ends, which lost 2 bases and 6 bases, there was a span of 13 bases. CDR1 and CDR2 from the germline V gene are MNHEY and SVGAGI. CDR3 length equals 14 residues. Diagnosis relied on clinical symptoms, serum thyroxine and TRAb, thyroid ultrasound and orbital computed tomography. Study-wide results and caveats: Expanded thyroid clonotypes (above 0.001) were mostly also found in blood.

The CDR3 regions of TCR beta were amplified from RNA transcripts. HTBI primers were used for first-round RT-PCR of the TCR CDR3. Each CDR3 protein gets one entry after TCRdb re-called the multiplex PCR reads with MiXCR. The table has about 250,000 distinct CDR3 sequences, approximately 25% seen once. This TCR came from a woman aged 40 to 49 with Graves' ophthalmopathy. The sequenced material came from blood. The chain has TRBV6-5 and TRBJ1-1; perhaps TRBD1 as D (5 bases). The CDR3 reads CASSYDGSGAEAFF. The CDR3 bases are TGTGCCAGCAGTTACGACGGTTCGGGGGCTGAAGCTTTCTTT.